The rows below give T cell receptor beta chains drawn from one sample of a study of blood T cell repertoires in COVID-19. The repertoire was sequenced with immunoSEQ multiplex PCR; TCRdb's copy has only in-frame clones and lacks some. The sample includes a few hundred thousand clones, roughly 89% seen only once; the top ten take around 5.8%. Source material: PBMCs or T cells enriched from blood (not recorded which). The receptor set was obtained from a woman in her 40s who had recovered from COVID-19. Both conserved end residues are part of each CDR3. The order of the fields is clone size, V gene, J gene, D gene, CDR3 protein, CDR3 DNA. A D gene is named only where the DNA matches it firmly. Clone size is stated in some rows and not others, as once, few, many or a class when expanded.

clone size: NA; V gene: TRBV24-1; J gene: TRBJ1-5; D gene: NA; CDR3 protein: CATSAQGTQPQHF; CDR3 DNA: TGTGCCACCAGTGCCCAGGGTACTCAGCCCCAGCATTTT
clone size: NA; V gene: TRBV18; J gene: TRBJ2-3; D gene: NA; CDR3 protein: CASSRGRDTQYF; CDR3 DNA: TGTGCCAGCTCACGGGGGAGGGATACGCAGTATTTT
clone size: NA; V gene: TRBV2; J gene: TRBJ1-2; D gene: NA; CDR3 protein: CASTEGRGRTYGYTF; CDR3 DNA: TGTGCCAGCACTGAGGGTCGGGGGAGGACCTATGGCTACACCTTC
clone size: NA; V gene: TRBV5-4; J gene: TRBJ2-2; D gene: NA; CDR3 protein: CASSFRGSGELFF; CDR3 DNA: TGTGCCAGCAGCTTTCGAGGTTCGGGGGAGCTGTTTTTT
clone size: NA; V gene: TRBV19; J gene: TRBJ2-1; D gene: NA; CDR3 protein: CASSRDGYNEQFF; CDR3 DNA: TGTGCCAGTAGTAGAGACGGGTACAATGAGCAGTTCTTC
clone size: NA; V gene: TRBV6-6; J gene: TRBJ1-1; D gene: NA; CDR3 protein: CAVRRDTEAFF; CDR3 DNA: TGTGCCGTCCGACGGGACACTGAAGCTTTCTTT
clone size: once; V gene: TRBV6-2/TRBV6-3; J gene: TRBJ2-7; D gene: NA; CDR3 protein: CASSSPQDNTYEQYF; CDR3 DNA: TGTGCCAGCAGTTCCCCCCAGGACAACACCTACGAGCAGTACTTC
clone size: NA; V gene: TRBV10-3; J gene: TRBJ1-2; D gene: TRBD1; CDR3 protein: CAIDPGTGERWGYTF; CDR3 DNA: TGTGCCATCGATCCCGGGACAGGGGAAAGGTGGGGCTACACCTTC
clone size: NA; V gene: TRBV6-5; J gene: TRBJ2-7; D gene: TRBD1; CDR3 protein: CASRFTGGEQYF; CDR3 DNA: TGTGCCAGCAGGTTCACAGGGGGCGAGCAGTACTTC
clone size: few; V gene: TRBV7-8; J gene: TRBJ1-5; D gene: NA; CDR3 protein: CASSPSLNQPQHF; CDR3 DNA: TGTGCCAGCAGCCCCTCACTTAATCAGCCCCAGCATTTT
clone size: NA; V gene: TRBV7-8; J gene: TRBJ2-7; D gene: NA; CDR3 protein: CASSPRGSRVYEQYF; CDR3 DNA: TGTGCCAGCAGCCCTCGCGGAAGTAGAGTCTACGAGCAGTACTTC
clone size: NA; V gene: TRBV9; J gene: TRBJ1-4; D gene: NA; CDR3 protein: CASSALEGANEKLFF; CDR3 DNA: TGTGCCAGCAGCGCGCTAGAGGGGGCTAATGAAAAACTGTTTTTT
clone size: NA; V gene: TRBV3-1/TRBV3-2; J gene: TRBJ2-3; D gene: TRBD2; CDR3 protein: CASRPNLGTSSKSTDTQYF; CDR3 DNA: TGTGCCAGCAGACCCAACCTCGGGACTAGCAGTAAAAGCACAGATACGCAGTATTTT
clone size: NA; V gene: TRBV4-3; J gene: TRBJ2-3; D gene: NA; CDR3 protein: CASSQDIQADTQYF; CDR3 DNA: TGCGCCAGCAGCCAAGATATCCAGGCAGATACGCAGTATTTT
clone size: NA; V gene: TRBV6-5; J gene: TRBJ2-1; D gene: TRBD2; CDR3 protein: CASSVSGRHEQFF; CDR3 DNA: TGTGCCAGCAGCGTTAGCGGGAGACATGAGCAGTTCTTC
clone size: NA; V gene: TRBV28; J gene: TRBJ1-1; D gene: TRBD1; CDR3 protein: CAVQGQGKTEAFF; CDR3 DNA: TGTGCCGTACAGGGACAGGGAAAAACTGAAGCTTTCTTT
clone size: NA; V gene: TRBV7-2; J gene: TRBJ2-5; D gene: NA; CDR3 protein: CASSFHRETQYF; CDR3 DNA: TGTGCCAGCAGCTTCCATCGGGAGACCCAGTACTTC
clone size: NA; V gene: TRBV29-1; J gene: TRBJ1-3; D gene: NA; CDR3 protein: CSVQQDPGNTIYF; CDR3 DNA: TGCAGCGTCCAACAGGATCCTGGAAACACCATATATTTT
clone size: NA; V gene: TRBV3-1/TRBV3-2; J gene: TRBJ2-1; D gene: NA; CDR3 protein: CASSQEFVIREQFF; CDR3 DNA: TGTGCCAGCAGCCAAGAATTTGTTATTCGTGAGCAGTTCTTC
clone size: NA; V gene: TRBV28; J gene: TRBJ2-3; D gene: TRBD2; CDR3 protein: CASFPRLGTSGRGRTDTQYF; CDR3 DNA: TGTGCCAGCTTCCCGCGTCTCGGGACTAGCGGGAGGGGGAGGACAGATACGCAGTATTTT
clone size: NA; V gene: TRBV29-1; J gene: TRBJ2-1; D gene: TRBD2; CDR3 protein: CSVEEEREKQFF; CDR3 DNA: TGCAGCGTTGAGGAGGAGCGGGAGAAGCAGTTCTTC
clone size: NA; V gene: TRBV11-3; J gene: TRBJ2-5; D gene: NA; CDR3 protein: CASSLRQIGTQYF; CDR3 DNA: TGTGCCAGCAGCCTCCGACAGATCGGGACCCAGTACTTC
clone size: NA; V gene: TRBV30; J gene: TRBJ2-3; D gene: TRBD1; CDR3 protein: CAWSAFPGTGSRTQYF; CDR3 DNA: TGTGCCTGGAGTGCCTTCCCCGGGACAGGGTCGAGAACGCAGTATTTT